The sample holds a few counts of the clone carrying this T cell receptor beta chain. Its antigen is still unknown. The data derive from a study of beta chain features in type 1 diabetes. Per germline, CDR1 SQVTM and CDR2 ANQGSEA. The CDR3 contains 13 residues. Trimming shortened V by 5 bases and J by 0 bases, and 7 bases separated the two germline ends. Since all of the isolated RNA was reverse transcribed, expressed TCRB transcripts were what got sequenced. The method was immunoSEQ multiplex PCR; TCRdb's version includes in-frame clones alone and lacks a portion of them. The sample lists about 290,000 clones, 7.5% to 9.5% occurring once. General study findings and limits: PCR might favor shorter templates, equally in patients and controls.

The rearrangement joins TRBV29-1 to TRBJ2-2, with unresolved D. This clonotype was sampled from a woman between 18 and 29 years old in good health. Sequencing input: central memory CD4+ T cells from blood. The CDR3 DNA reads as TGCAGCGTTCTAGACACGAACACCGGGGAGCTGTTTTTT. This sequence encodes CSVLDTNTGELFF.